These 18 T cell receptor beta chains were sequenced from one sample in a study of blood T cell repertoires in COVID-19. Assay used: immunoSEQ multiplex PCR; TCRdb lists only in-frame clones, some missing. Of 94,000 or so clones detected, 65% to 90% appear once; the ten largest clones hold around 25%. Sequencing was performed on peripheral blood. The source is a man in his sixties with acute or convalescent COVID-19.

The V gene is TRBV28, the J gene TRBJ1-6; 7 bases line up with TRBD1. This CDR3 contains 17 residues. Germline CDR1 is MDHEN and CDR2 is SYDVKM. The J segment lost 0 bases and the V segment lost 6 bases, leaving 8 bases of the junction unmatched. CDR3 residues: CASRPGQKLSYNSPLHF. DNA of the CDR3: TGTGCCAGCAGGCCGGGACAGAAACTCTCCTATAATTCACCCCTCCACTTT.

The DNA for the CDR3 is TGTGCCATCACCCCAGGACAGGCAAACACAGATACGCAGTATTTT. Protein: CAITPGQANTDTQYF. The V call is TRBV10-3, the J call TRBJ2-3; 7 bases match TRBD1. The CDR3 covers 15 residues. Per germline, CDR1 ENHRY and CDR2 SYGVKD. Unmatched junction bases numbered 9, after V lost 7 bases and J lost 2 bases.

The chain combines TRBV7-2 with TRBJ2-6; a possible D gene is TRBD1 (6 bases). The ends were cut back, 5 bases at V and 2 bases at J, with 10 bases in the middle. Per the germline V gene, CDR1 is SGHTA and CDR2 is FQGNSA. This CDR3 region has 15 residues. CDR3 region: CASSPQGPGANVLTF. CDR3 bases: TGTGCCAGCAGCCCACAGGGACCTGGGGCCAACGTCCTGACTTTC.

The CDR3 nucleotides are TGTGCCAGCAGCTTAGGAGGCGGGGGGGCTGCCGAGCAGTACTTC. The encoded protein is CASSLGGGGAAEQYF. The rearrangement uses TRBV7-2 and TRBJ2-7, with TRBD2 identical over 9 bases. CDR1 is SGHTA, CDR2 FQGNSA, per germline. V gave up 1 base and J gave up 6 bases; unmatched junction bases: 7. The CDR3 has 15 residues.

This sequence joins TRBV28 and TRBJ1-2; TRBD1 matches 9 bases. The CDR3 runs 17 residues. Trimming cost V 6 bases and J 1 base; bases outside gene matches: 12. Per the germline V gene, CDR1 is MDHEN and CDR2 is SYDVKM. CDR3 in amino acids: CASRMVSGQGINYGYTF. The CDR3, as DNA: TGTGCCAGCAGGATGGTCTCGGGACAGGGAATTAACTATGGCTACACCTTC.

The table lists this clone with a count of one. The V and J genes are TRBV30 and TRBJ1-5; D not certain. V lost 1 base, J lost 1 base, and 5 bases lay in between. The CDR3 loop spans 13 amino acids. The V gene's germline CDR1 is GTSNPN and CDR2 SVGIG (reference sequence). The CDR3 DNA is TGTGCCTGGAGTGGAGGAAGCAATCAGCCCCAGCATTTT. Its protein product is CAWSGGSNQPQHF.

This chain uses TRBV24-1 with TRBJ1-2, with 9 nucleotides matching TRBD1. The junction had 9 bases not matched to a gene; V was cut back by 6 bases and J by 8 bases. The CDR3 covers 14 residues. Looked up from germline, CDR1 is KGHDR and CDR2 is SFDVKD. CDR3 coding DNA: TGTGCCACCAGTACTGCGGGACAGGGTTGGGGCTACACCTTC. Protein: CATSTAGQGWGYTF.

This clone has a single count. The rearrangement uses TRBV11-2 and TRBJ2-5; TRBD2 might be the D (6 bases). Trimming cost V 5 bases and J 4 bases, with 11 bases left between them. This CDR3 contains 13 residues. Germline CDR1 is SGHAT and CDR2 is FQNNGV. The CDR3 DNA follows: TGTGCCAGCAGCCGAGGAGGGCTAGAGACCCAGTACTTC. It is translated as CASSRGGLETQYF.

CDR3 DNA sequence: TGTGCCACCAGCAGTGTTCTTACAGGGCCCAAAGCGACTCAGCCCCAGCATTTT. Its translation is CATSSVLTGPKATQPQHF. This chain uses TRBV15 with TRBJ1-5; a weak D match, TRBD1 (6 bases). From germline, CDR1 is LNHNV and CDR2 YYDKDF (reference sequence). The CDR3 is made up of 18 amino acids. V lost 3 bases to trimming and J lost 6 bases, with 24 bases between them.

The genes are TRBV4-1 and TRBJ2-7; 9 bases align to TRBD1. Trimming cost V 4 bases and J 1 base; bases outside gene matches: 2. This CDR3 has 14 residues. Germline-derived CDR1 and CDR2 are MGHRA and YSYEKL. The CDR3 here is CASSLGQGSYEQYF. The CDR3 coding sequence is TGCGCCAGCAGCCTTGGACAGGGGTCCTACGAGCAGTACTTC.

The V and J genes are TRBV5-1 and TRBJ2-1; 10 bases fit TRBD1. CDR1 and CDR2 (germline): SGHRS, YFSETQ. The CDR3 is 16 residues long. V lost 5 bases, J lost 0 bases, and 5 bases stayed unmatched. The CDR3 spells CASRGTGEGSYNEQFF. Here the CDR3 DNA reads TGCGCCAGCAGAGGGACAGGGGAAGGCTCCTACAATGAGCAGTTCTTC.

The rearrangement uses TRBV15 and TRBJ2-1, with 7 bases lining up with TRBD2. The V segment lost 0 bases and the J segment 16 bases; nucleotides outside the gene matches: 6. This CDR3 is built from 12 residues. CDR1 is LNHNV, CDR2 YYDKDF, per germline (reference sequence). CDR3 bases: TGTGCCACCAGCAGAGATAATGGGAGGGATTTCTTC. It translates to CATSRDNGRDFF.

The gene calls are TRBV21-1 and TRBJ2-7; the table calls TRBD2, which could not be checked here. TRBV21-1 is a documented pseudogene. This CDR3 comprises 18 residues. The chain's CDR3 is CASSAITLASTSSYEQYV. The CDR3 coding sequence is TGTGCCAGCAGCGCCATTACCCTAGCGTCAACTAGCTCCTACGAGCAGTACGTC.

This CDR3 is CASSPTGQGKTEAFF. The CDR3 bases are TGTGCCAGCTCACCTACGGGACAGGGGAAAACTGAAGCTTTCTTT. V usage is TRBV18 and J usage is TRBJ1-1; 10 bases fit TRBD1. Per the germline V gene, CDR1 is KGHSH and CDR2 is LQKENI. The CDR3 is 15 amino acids. V trimming: 3 bases; J trimming: 5 bases; junction bases outside the gene matches: 6.

The chain couples TRBV30 to TRBJ1-4; D is undetermined. The V gene lost 0 bases and the J gene lost 8 bases, with 10 bases spanning the gap. There are 13 residues in the CDR3. The germline V gene has CDR1 GTSNPN and CDR2 SVGIG (reference sequence). This CDR3 is CAWSVFAEEKLFF. DNA of the CDR3: TGTGCCTGGAGTGTATTTGCAGAAGAAAAACTGTTTTTT.

The V and J genes are TRBV11-2 and TRBJ2-7, with 7 bases matching TRBD1. This CDR3 is 13 amino acids long. V was pared by 4 bases and J by 2 bases, with 2 bases of the junction left unmatched. Looked up from germline, CDR1 is SGHAT and CDR2 is FQNNGV. The CDR3 DNA reads as TGTGCCAGCAGCTGGGGACAGACCTACGAGCAGTACGTC. This encodes CASSWGQTYEQYV.

The table lists this clone with a count of one. V and J are TRBV7-2 and TRBJ1-2, with D maybe TRBD1 (5 bases). The V end lost 3 bases, the J end lost 1 base, and 18 bases lay between the germline ends. Germline CDR1 reads SGHTA; CDR2 reads FQGNSA. The CDR3 is made up of 17 amino acids. The CDR3 region has the DNA TGTGCCAGCAGCTTCTACGGGACTACACAGTTTAACTATGGCTACACCTTC. Translating it yields CASSFYGTTQFNYGYTF.

The V call is TRBV3-1 (or the pseudogene TRBV3-2), the J call TRBJ2-5; a possible D gene is TRBD1 (6 bases). The length of the CDR3 is 14 residues. The germline V gene has CDR1 LGHDT and CDR2 YNNKEL (reference sequence). Deletions cut 1 base from V and 4 bases from J, with 10 bases between. Here the CDR3 reads CASSQVGGGETQYF. The CDR3, as DNA: TGTGCCAGCAGCCAAGTTGGGGGCGGAGAGACCCAGTACTTC.